This T cell receptor (beta chain) appears in the sequencing data of a study of blood T cell repertoires in COVID-19. Study-level information: Nucleic acid was either cDNA or gDNA, and it came from T cells, B-cell-depleted T cells, or PBMCs.

Using immunoSEQ multiplex PCR, the repertoire was profiled, and TCRdb retains in-frame clones only, with some absent. The data show approximately 360,000 clones, with about 87% seen just once and more than 1.5% held by the top ten. This CDR3 has 14 amino acids. The germline CDR1 and CDR2 sequences are MNHEY and SMNVEV (reference sequence). J lost 5 bases, V lost 6 bases, and 8 bases had no gene match. The sequenced material came from PBMCs or T cells enriched from blood (not recorded which). This chain uses TRBV27 with TRBJ1-2; TRBD1 aligns across 8 bases. The receptor's source is a man aged 35 to 55 in a cohort exposed to, infected with or recovered from COVID-19 (not recorded which). In nucleotides, the CDR3 is TGTGCCAGCAGACCCACAGGGGGAACTTATGGCTACACCTTC. This translates into CASRPTGGTYGYTF.